One and the same sample provided the 24 T cell receptor beta chains below, sequenced in a study of CD8+CD57+ T cells in acquired aplastic anemia. For CDR3 and TCR beta VDJ profiling, genomic DNA was the template used. TCRdb re-called the reads with MiXCR, one entry per CDR3 protein. The table lists 150,000 to 200,000 distinct CDR3 sequences, roughly 48% of them singletons, with approximately 2.9% in the top ten. Patients chosen for sequencing had shown CD8+CD57+ cell expansion by flow cytometry. Input material: sorted CD4+, CD8+, or CD8+CD57+ T cells (not recorded which) from PBMCs. These receptor sequences come from a human donor with aplastic anemia.

This clonotype came up many times. The rearrangement links TRBV12-3 or TRBV12-4 to TRBJ2-2; 11 bases agree with TRBD2. This CDR3 comprises 15 residues. V dropped 6 bases and J dropped 2; count of bases not matched to a gene: 2. CDR3 DNA sequence: TGTGCCAGCAGAACTAGCGGGAGCAACACCGGGGAGCTGTTTTTT. Translation gives CASRTSGSNTGELFF.

This clonotype was detected ten times or more. This chain uses TRBV6-5 with TRBJ2-1; D is ambiguous. Germline V gene lookup returns CDR1 MNHEY and CDR2 SVGAGI. V lost 2 bases and J lost 11, with 13 bases in between. This CDR3 contains 13 residues. The CDR3 sequence: CASSYPPLRQQFF. The DNA for the CDR3 is TGTGCCAGCAGTTACCCGCCCCTACGGCAGCAGTTCTTC.

V gene TRBV20-1 combines with J gene TRBJ2-1; 7 bases are a match to TRBD2. V lost 6 bases to trimming and J lost 3 bases; unmatched junction nucleotides: 11. The CDR3 loop spans 15 amino acids. Germline V gene data show CDR1 as DFQATT and CDR2 as SNEGSKA (reference sequence). The CDR3 is CSAPGWVAGYNEQFF. The CDR3 DNA follows: TGCAGTGCCCCGGGGTGGGTAGCGGGCTACAATGAGCAGTTCTTC.

The J gene is TRBJ2-5, the V gene TRBV20-1; D might be TRBD1 (5 bases). The CDR3 loop spans 15 amino acids. Deletions cut 0 bases from V and 1 base from J, with 12 bases between. Germline loops: CDR1 DFQATT, CDR2 SNEGSKA (reference sequence). Written as DNA, the CDR3 is TGCAGTGCTAGAGATTCGGCAGGGTCCCAAGAGACCCAGTACTTC. It specifies CSARDSAGSQETQYF.

This clonotype was picked up many times. The J gene is TRBJ2-5, the V gene TRBV29-1; D is undetermined. Germline assignment: CDR1 SQVTM and CDR2 ANQGSEA. This CDR3 has 15 residues. The ends were cut back, 8 bases at V and 2 bases at J, with 21 bases in the middle. The CDR3 here is CSIITPNRRQETQYF. The CDR3 nucleotides are TGCAGCATTATCACCCCGAATAGGCGTCAAGAGACCCAGTACTTC.

This clonotype was detected ten times or more. The genes are TRBV10-1 and TRBJ1-3; D gene ambiguous. This CDR3 is 14 amino acids long. Germline V gene data show CDR1 as WNHNN and CDR2 as SYGVQD (reference sequence). V was trimmed by 6 bases and J by 3 bases, leaving 12 bases between them. The CDR3, as DNA: TGCGCCAGCAGCGACCAGTGGGGTGGAAACACCATATATTTT. Amino acid sequence: CASSDQWGGNTIYF.

The V call is TRBV24-1, the J call TRBJ2-5; D could derive from TRBD1 or TRBD2 (5 bases each). The germline CDR1 and CDR2 sequences are KGHDR and SFDVKD. Trimming cost V 9 bases and J 3 bases, with 13 bases left between them. CDR3 size: 13 residues. DNA for the CDR3: TGTGCCACCTCCGGGACCGGTGAAGAGACCCAGTACTTC. Its protein product is CATSGTGEETQYF.

Ten or more counts support this clonotype. The V call is TRBV12-3 or TRBV12-4, the J call TRBJ2-3, with 9 bases that match TRBD2. CDR3 length: 15 amino acids. The V segment lost 5 bases and the J segment 5 bases; nucleotides outside the gene matches: 8. CDR3 bases: TGTGCCAGCAGTCGTAGCGGGAGTCTAGGAGATACGCAGTATTTT. This encodes CASSRSGSLGDTQYF.

Only one count was recorded for this clonotype. A read error is possible here, since a much larger clone lies one base away. The J gene is TRBJ2-7, the V gene TRBV4-1; 8 bases are a match to TRBD2. CDR3 length: 18 amino acids. Germline lookup yields CDR1 MGHRA and CDR2 YSYEKL. Trimming took 4 bases from V and 3 from J; bases not matched to a gene: 17. CDR3 amino acids: CASSLGSASGYPNYEQYF. CDR3 sequence (DNA): TGCGCCAGCAGCCTAGGGTCGGCTAGCGGGTACCCTAACTACGAGCAGTACTTC.

The chain is built from TRBV2 and TRBJ1-2; 9 bases align to TRBD1. CDR1 is SNHLY, CDR2 FYNNEI, per germline. The V gene end was trimmed by 6 bases and the J gene end by 8 bases; junction bases not matched to a gene: 4. The CDR3 sequence is 12 residues long. In nucleotides, the CDR3 is TGTGCCAGCAGGACAGGGGGATTCGGCTACACCTTC. Translating gives CASRTGGFGYTF.

This clonotype was found a few times. The chain combines TRBV24-1 with TRBJ1-2; no reliable D call. This CDR3 is 11 amino acids long. V was pared by 11 bases and J by 8 bases, with 14 bases between. Germline-derived CDR1 and CDR2 are KGHDR and SFDVKD. CDR3 DNA: TGTGCCATCGGGCAGAATGGCGGCTACACCTTC. Protein sequence: CAIGQNGGYTF.

Points on this clonotype: The germline gene is not matched at one end of the junction; a read error may be the cause. The rearrangement uses TRBV7-2 and TRBJ1-1; D call uncertain. The CDR3 has 14 residues. The germline gives CDR1 SGHTA, CDR2 FQGNSA. The CDR3 DNA sequence: TGTGTCAGCAGCCCCGGACGGAGGAACACTGAAGCTTTCTTT. Translating it yields CVSSPGRRNTEAFF.

The chain joins TRBV25-1 to TRBJ2-3; D assignment may be TRBD1 or TRBD2 (5 bases each). The V and J ends lost 1 base and 6 bases respectively, with 20 bases between them. The CDR3 consists of 17 residues. Germline-derived CDR1 and CDR2 are MGHDK and SYGVNS. CDR3 loop: CASSESGLWGSEDTQYF. The CDR3, as DNA: TGTGCCAGCAGTGAATCGGGATTGTGGGGGAGTGAGGATACGCAGTATTTT. Full variable domain (rest looked up from reference TRBV25-1 and TRBJ2-3): EADIYQTPRYLVIGTGKKITLECSQTMGHDKMYWYQQDPGMELHLIHYSYGVNSTEKGDLSSESTVSRIRTEHFPLTLESARPSHTSQYLCASSESGLWGSEDTQYFGPGTRLTVL.

The V call is TRBV7-8, the J call TRBJ1-1; D is ambiguous. From germline, CDR1 is SGHVS and CDR2 FQNEAQ. The length of the CDR3 is 16 residues. Trimming removed 1 base from V and 4 bases from J, with 16 bases in between. As DNA, the CDR3 is TGTGCCAGCAGCTTAGAGACCGCCGCGATGACCACTGAAGCTTTCTTT. Translation: CASSLETAAMTTEAFF.

The chain combines TRBV6-2 or TRBV6-3 with TRBJ2-2, with D perhaps TRBD1 or TRBD2 (5 bases each). Trimming cost V 2 bases and J 5 bases, with 21 bases left between them. Germline V lookup: CDR1 MNHEY, CDR2 SVGEGT. This CDR3 has 18 amino acids. The CDR3 is CASSYAFGTPEQTGELFF. For the CDR3, the DNA is TGTGCCAGCAGTTACGCCTTTGGGACCCCCGAACAAACCGGGGAGCTGTTTTTT.

This sequence joins TRBV6-1 and TRBJ1-6; D not resolved. This CDR3 spans 13 amino acids. CDR1 and CDR2 from the germline V gene are MNHNS and SASEGT. V shed 3 bases and J shed 7 bases, with 7 bases lying between them. CDR3 sequence reads: CASSDVGNSPLHF. The CDR3 DNA reads TGTGCCAGCAGTGATGTGGGAAATTCACCCCTCCACTTT.

The chain combines TRBV25-1 with TRBJ2-1; 9 bases match TRBD1. CDR1 is MGHDK, CDR2 SYGVNS, per germline. This CDR3 contains 14 residues. V was clipped by 10 bases and J by 2 bases; unmatched bases: 6. This CDR3 reads CATSGQGPYNEQFF. As DNA, the CDR3 is TGTGCCACCTCGGGACAGGGACCCTACAATGAGCAGTTCTTC.

This clonotype was seen at least ten times. The genes are TRBV9 and TRBJ2-3; 8 positions match TRBD2. Germline loops: CDR1 SGDLS, CDR2 YYNGEE. V was pared by 5 bases and J by 0 bases, with 11 bases of the junction left unmatched. The CDR3 totals 17 residues. The CDR3 bases are TGTGCCAGCAGACCCGCGGGAGGAGGGTTTAGCACAGATACGCAGTATTTT. Amino acids: CASRPAGGGFSTDTQYF. The whole variable domain, filled in from reference TRBV9 and TRBJ2-3, reads DSGVTQTPKHLITATGQRVTLRCSPRSGDLSVYWYQQSLDQGLQFLIQYYNGEERAKGNILERFSAQQFPDLHSELNLSSLELGDSALYFCASRPAGGGFSTDTQYFGPGTRLTVL.

The gene calls are TRBV20-1 and TRBJ1-6, with D unclear. V lost 3 bases, J lost 10 bases, and 13 bases lay in between. Germline CDR1 is DFQATT and CDR2 is SNEGSKA (reference sequence). This CDR3 is 13 amino acids long. CDR3 region: CSASRGLQSPLHF. The CDR3 DNA sequence: TGCAGTGCTAGTCGGGGTCTGCAGTCACCCCTCCACTTT.

The V and J genes are TRBV20-1 and TRBJ2-2; TRBD2 matches at 8 bases. The V and J ends lost 3 bases and 1 base, in that order; junction bases with no gene match: 10. The CDR3 has 17 amino acids. Looked up from germline, CDR1 is DFQATT and CDR2 is SNEGSKA (reference sequence). Here the CDR3 reads CSASPLGSGRNTGELFF. In nucleotides, the CDR3 is TGCAGTGCTAGCCCCCTGGGCAGCGGGAGGAACACCGGGGAGCTGTTTTTT.

The sample holds a few counts of this clonotype. The junction and the germline gene differ at one end; a read error may be behind it. CDR3 amino acids: CASRDANQPQHF. For the CDR3, the DNA is TGTGCCAGCCGTGACGCGAATCAGCCCCAGCATTTT. V usage is TRBV2 and J usage is TRBJ1-5; D not resolved. Germline assignment: CDR1 SNHLY and CDR2 FYNNEI. This CDR3 has 12 amino acids.

This clonotype was detected many times. The chain is built from TRBV24-1 and TRBJ2-5, with D hard to call. Trimming took off 9 bases at V and 6 bases at J, with 13 bases between the two ends. From germline, CDR1 is KGHDR and CDR2 SFDVKD. This CDR3 has 12 residues. CDR3 bases: TGTGCCACCTCCTCAGGTGCGCAGACCCAGTACTTC. Its translation: CATSSGAQTQYF.

As for this clonotype: This may come from a read error, since a much larger clone is one base off. The chain uses TRBV7-2 and TRBJ1-4; a possible D gene is TRBD1 (5 bases). Trimming took 1 base from V and 8 from J, leaving 11 bases between them. The CDR3 length is 14 residues. Germline lookup yields CDR1 SGHTA and CDR2 FQGNSA. The chain's CDR3 is CASSLVGDSEKLFF. CDR3 sequence (DNA): TGTGCCAGCAGCTTAGTTGGCGACAGCGAAAAACTGTTTTTT.

The genes are TRBV30 and TRBJ1-2, with a weak D call TRBD1 (6 bases). The CDR3 length is 12 residues. From germline, CDR1 is GTSNPN and CDR2 SVGIG (reference sequence). V gave up 5 bases and J gave up 14 bases, with 21 bases separating them. The CDR3 loop is CAWLNNRAGGTF. CDR3 bases: TGTGCCTGGTTAAATAACAGGGCGGGGGGAACCTTC.